The 30 T cell receptor beta chains given below trace back to one sample, sequenced in a study of shared clonotypes between healthy human individuals (dated by TCRdb to the early 2020s). The library relied on the immunoSEQ multiplex PCR assay. TCRdb holds this immuneACCESS table with in-frame rearrangements only. Some clones are missing; in checked studies, unresolved V genes explain under half, and the rest has no known cause. The sample contains about a million clones, about 76% of them found a single time. Approximately 1.3% of the sample is in the top ten clones. Sequenced input: memory CD4+ T cells sorted from blood. The cell subset or site label of this sample denotes: CD45RA-negative fraction. The receptor source for this set is a man aged 18 to 30 in good health.

V gene TRBV5-1 combines with J gene TRBJ2-7, with TRBD2 as a possible D gene (6 bases). This CDR3 is 15 amino acids long. The V end was cut by 2 bases, the J end by 3 bases, with 15 bases between. The germline V gene encodes CDR1 SGHRS and CDR2 YFSETQ. CDR3 amino acids: CASSLAAGPSYEQYF. The DNA of the CDR3 is TGCGCCAGCAGCTTAGCGGCGGGGCCTAGCTACGAGCAGTACTTC.

V and J are TRBV15 and TRBJ2-2, with D uncertain. The CDR3 runs to 13 residues. V was clipped by 1 base and J by 4 bases, with 4 bases between them. Germline loops: CDR1 LNHNV, CDR2 YYDKDF (reference sequence). The CDR3 loop reads CATSRGPTGELFF. The CDR3, as DNA: TGTGCCACCAGCAGAGGACCCACCGGGGAGCTGTTTTTT.

V gene TRBV18 combines with J gene TRBJ2-1, with 7 bases aligning to TRBD1. The CDR3 length is 15 residues. Germline CDR1 is KGHSH and CDR2 is LQKENI. J lost 1 base, V lost 4 bases, and 4 bases had no gene match. This CDR3 is CASSLGTVSYNEQFF. The CDR3 nucleotides read TGTGCCAGCTCACTGGGGACAGTGTCCTACAATGAGCAGTTCTTC.

This chain uses TRBV19 with TRBJ2-5; 11 positions match TRBD2. J gave up 2 bases and V 4 bases, and 3 bases lay outside the gene matches. Germline values: CDR1 LNHDA, CDR2 SQIVND (reference sequence). This CDR3 is 15 amino acids long. CDR3 nucleotides: TGTGCCAGTAGTACGACTAGCGGGACTCAAGAGACCCAGTACTTC. Encoded protein: CASSTTSGTQETQYF.

The chain uses TRBV27 and TRBJ1-2; no reliable D call. Germline assignment: CDR1 MNHEY and CDR2 SMNVEV (reference sequence). This CDR3 is built from 11 residues. V lost 9 bases and J 3 bases, leaving 8 bases between the germline ends. In DNA form, the CDR3 reads TGTGCCAGGGACCCGGACTATGGCTACACCTTC. Translating it yields CARDPDYGYTF.

This chain links TRBV5-4 with TRBJ2-3; no definite D call. The CDR3 is made up of 13 amino acids. Germline V gene data show CDR1 as SGHNT and CDR2 as YYREEE (reference sequence). V was cut by 0 bases and J by 5 bases, with 7 bases left in between. The CDR3 bases are TGTGCCAGCAGCTTGGCTAGGGAAGATACGCAGTATTTT. It is translated as CASSLAREDTQYF.

This clone was observed a single time. The J gene is TRBJ2-5, the V gene TRBV29-1; 8 positions agree with TRBD1. The end of the DNA aligns better with TRBJ2-7, so the J call may be wrong. The CDR3 length is 13 residues. Germline assignment: CDR1 SQVTM and CDR2 ANQGSEA. CDR3 coding DNA: TGCAGCGTCGGACAGGGCCAGACCTACGAGCAGTACTTC. The encoded protein is CSVGQGQTYEQYF.

This clone came up once. The chain has TRBV5-1 and TRBJ2-3; TRBD1 or TRBD2 may be the D gene (5 bases each). The CDR3 covers 15 residues. Germline loops: CDR1 SGHRS, CDR2 YFSETQ. Trimming shortened V by 0 bases and J by 3 bases, and 11 bases separated the two germline ends. The CDR3, as DNA: TGCGCCAGCAGCTTGGATGGGGACCAGACAGATACGCAGTATTTT. It is translated as CASSLDGDQTDTQYF.

V usage is TRBV5-1 and J usage is TRBJ2-1, with 12 bases that match TRBD1. Germline CDR1 SGHRS, CDR2 YFSETQ. The CDR3 runs 14 residues. V was clipped by 7 bases and J by 9 bases; unmatched bases: 8. The DNA of the CDR3 is TGCGCCAGCGGAACGGGACAGGGGGCGACTGAGCAGTTCTTC. The encoded protein is CASGTGQGATEQFF.

V is TRBV7-9 and J is TRBJ2-7, with D unclear. The CDR3 consists of 16 residues. From germline, CDR1 is SEHNR and CDR2 FQNEAQ (reference sequence). With 5 bases removed from V and 3 bases from J, the gap between germline ends came to 20 bases. CDR3 residues: CASSPLVVPDVYEQYF. The CDR3 DNA is TGTGCCAGCAGCCCCCTTGTAGTCCCGGACGTCTACGAGCAGTACTTC.

CDR3 nucleotide sequence: TGCGCCAGCAGTCAATCGGGCAGGGGGCACCATTCACCCCTCCACTTT. It specifies CASSQSGRGHHSPLHF. The chain has TRBV23-1 and TRBJ1-6; 8 bases align to TRBD1. TRBV23-1 falls under the ORF class, with uncertain function. The CDR3 sequence is 16 residues long. V was clipped by 0 bases and J by 8 bases; unmatched bases: 6.

This clone was seen a few times. The chain carries TRBV5-1 and TRBJ2-1; 8 nucleotides line up with TRBD2. Germline V lookup: CDR1 SGHRS, CDR2 YFSETQ. J lost 8 bases, V lost 0 bases, and 10 bases had no gene match. CDR3 size: 16 residues. The CDR3 DNA reads as TGCGCCAGCAGCTTGGAGAGCGGGAGAGTTGGCTATGAGCAGTTCTTC. It translates to CASSLESGRVGYEQFF.

The chain is built from TRBV2 and TRBJ2-7; possible D gene TRBD1, 6 bases. The CDR3 contains 15 residues. Germline V CDR1 and CDR2: SNHLY, FYNNEI. Trimming stripped 3 bases from V and 2 bases from J, with 14 bases between. For the CDR3, the DNA is TGTGCCAGCAGTGAGAACAGGGAAACCGCCTACGAGCAGTACTTC. It is translated as CASSENRETAYEQYF. The full variable domain, with the rest looked up from reference TRBV2 and TRBJ2-7, is EPEVTQTPSHQVTQMGQEVILRCVPISNHLYFYWYRQILGQKVEFLVSFYNNEISEKSEIFDDQFSVERPDGSNFTLKIRSTKLEDSAMYFCASSENRETAYEQYFGPGTRLTVT.

For the CDR3, the DNA is TGTGCCAGCAGTTCACCCCAATCTGGAAACACCATATATTTT. It yields the protein CASSSPQSGNTIYF. The chain carries TRBV28 and TRBJ1-3; no clear D gene. Germline V gives CDR1 MDHEN, CDR2 SYDVKM. The V end lost 4 bases, the J end lost 1 base, and 8 bases lay between the germline ends. CDR3 length: 14 amino acids.

The chain links TRBV12-5 to TRBJ2-7; D is uncertain. The CDR3 runs 12 residues. The V gene's germline CDR1 is LGHNT and CDR2 FRNRAP. Trimming shortened V by 0 bases and J by 5 bases, and 5 bases separated the two germline ends. CDR3 sequence reads: CASGLVWNEQYF. The CDR3 coding sequence is TGTGCTAGTGGTTTGGTATGGAACGAGCAGTACTTC.

The V call is TRBV11-2, the J call TRBJ2-3; 7 bases match TRBD1. V shed 1 base and J 1 base; nucleotides not matched to a gene: 2. There are 15 residues in the CDR3. CDR1 and CDR2 from the germline V gene are SGHAT and FQNNGV. The CDR3 is CASSLVTGGTDTQYF. CDR3 bases: TGTGCCAGCAGCTTAGTAACAGGGGGCACAGATACGCAGTATTTT.

The V call is TRBV9, the J call TRBJ2-1; TRBD2 agrees at 10 bases. The CDR3 is 14 residues long. The V gene's germline CDR1 is SGDLS and CDR2 YYNGEE. Trimming at V came to 4 bases and at J to 5 bases, leaving 3 bases not matched to a gene. CDR3 region: CASSQLAGHNEQFF. The CDR3 DNA reads as TGTGCCAGCAGCCAACTAGCGGGGCACAATGAGCAGTTCTTC.

The chain couples TRBV7-2 to TRBJ2-5, with TRBD2 matching 8 bases. In germline, CDR1 is SGHTA, CDR2 FQGNSA. CDR3 length equals 16 residues. With 7 bases clipped from V and 0 bases from J, the junction kept 10 bases outside the gene matches. CDR3 nucleotides: TGTGCCAGCAATCCTGTGGGCGGGAGGAACCAAGAGACCCAGTACTTC. Its translation is CASNPVGGRNQETQYF.

V and J are TRBV2 and TRBJ2-3; D is possibly TRBD2 (7 bases). Germline loops: CDR1 SNHLY, CDR2 FYNNEI. Trimming stripped 6 bases from V and 5 bases from J, with 27 bases between. This CDR3 is 18 amino acids long. For the CDR3, the DNA is TGTGCCAGCAGCGTTAGTATTGGGGGGGCCGTCAAGCGAGATACGCAGTATTTT. It encodes CASSVSIGGAVKRDTQYF.

This sequence joins TRBV28 and TRBJ2-5; D is possibly TRBD2 (6 bases). V shed 5 bases and J shed 3 bases, with 13 bases lying between them. The CDR3 consists of 14 residues. Germline loops: CDR1 MDHEN, CDR2 SYDVKM. The chain's CDR3 is CASSRRAGKETQYF. Here the CDR3 DNA reads TGTGCCAGCAGTCGCCGGGCGGGAAAAGAGACCCAGTACTTC.

This chain uses TRBV30 with TRBJ2-1; 8 bases agree with TRBD2. Germline CDR1 GTSNPN, CDR2 SVGIG (reference sequence). Trimming at V came to 3 bases and at J to 6 bases, leaving 10 bases not matched to a gene. The length of the CDR3 is 15 residues. The CDR3 bases are TGTGCCTGGAGCCCGGGACTAGGACTACCCAATGAGCAGTTCTTC. Protein: CAWSPGLGLPNEQFF.

This sequence joins TRBV2 and TRBJ2-7, with 11 nucleotides matching TRBD1. Germline assignment: CDR1 SNHLY and CDR2 FYNNEI. V trimming: 6 bases; J trimming: 1 base; junction bases outside the gene matches: 5. The CDR3 spans 15 residues. The CDR3 sequence: CASRRDRGVSYEQYF. Here the CDR3 DNA reads TGTGCCAGCAGGCGGGACAGGGGGGTATCCTACGAGCAGTACTTC.

This clone was seen only once. The CDR3 DNA reads as TGTGCCAGTAGTTCCCCCCGCGGGAGGGCCCTCGTAATGGCCACCGGGGAGCTGTTTTTT. This sequence encodes CASSSPRGRALVMATGELFF. The V gene is TRBV19, the J gene TRBJ2-2; 9 bases agree with TRBD2. The germline V gene encodes CDR1 LNHDA and CDR2 SQIVND (reference sequence). The CDR3 runs to 20 residues. Trimming at V came to 5 bases and at J to 4 bases, leaving 20 bases not matched to a gene.

This clone was seen ten or more times. This sample also contains other DNA sequences that code for the same CDR3. V usage is TRBV5-1 and J usage is TRBJ1-5; perhaps TRBD1 as D (6 bases). There are 13 residues in the CDR3. V was trimmed by 0 bases and J by 6 bases, leaving 7 bases between them. Germline lookup yields CDR1 SGHRS and CDR2 YFSETQ. For the CDR3, the DNA is TGCGCCAGCAGCTTGGCACAGGGTCAGCCCCAGCATTTT. This gives the protein CASSLAQGQPQHF.

This chain links TRBV5-1 with TRBJ1-2, with 7 bases lining up with TRBD1. Germline values: CDR1 SGHRS, CDR2 YFSETQ. The CDR3 length is 14 residues. The V segment lost 1 base and the J segment 4 bases; nucleotides outside the gene matches: 4. The DNA of the CDR3 is TGCGCCAGCAGCTTGCAGGACAGGCGCTATGGCTACACCTTC. This codes for CASSLQDRRYGYTF. Drawing the rest from reference TRBV5-1 and TRBJ1-2, the complete variable domain is KAGVTQTPRYLIKTRGQQVTLSCSPISGHRSVSWYQQTPGQGLQFLFEYFSETQRNKGNFPGRFSGRQFSNSRSEMNVSTLELGDSALYLCASSLQDRRYGYTFGSGTRLTVV.

The chain employs TRBV4-3 and TRBJ2-6; 9 positions agree with TRBD1. CDR3 length: 16 amino acids. Germline V gives CDR1 LGHNA, CDR2 YSLEER. Unmatched junction bases numbered 0, after V lost 0 bases and J lost 3 bases. The CDR3: CASSQEGQGGANVLTF. In DNA, the CDR3 is TGCGCCAGCAGCCAAGAGGGACAGGGTGGGGCCAACGTCCTGACTTTC.

The chain joins TRBV10-3 to TRBJ2-1; 8 bases match TRBD2. The CDR3 totals 17 residues. Germline V gene data show CDR1 as ENHRY and CDR2 as SYGVKD. The V segment lost 0 bases and the J segment 1 base; nucleotides outside the gene matches: 5. The CDR3 here is CAISESGREASYNEQFF. Written as DNA, the CDR3 is TGTGCCATCAGTGAGTCAGGGCGGGAGGCATCCTACAATGAGCAGTTCTTC.

The chain couples TRBV6-5 to TRBJ2-5; weak D call: TRBD1 (5 bases). CDR1 and CDR2 from the germline V gene are MNHEY and SVGAGI. The CDR3 is 15 amino acids. Trimming pared 6 bases from V and 5 bases from J, leaving 19 bases between. CDR3 sequence: CASSQQDTSRETQYF. Here the CDR3 DNA reads TGTGCCAGCAGCCAGCAGGACACCTCCCGGGAGACCCAGTACTTC.

J is TRBJ1-1 and V is TRBV6-1, with D uncertain. CDR3 size: 15 residues. Germline V gene lookup returns CDR1 MNHNS and CDR2 SASEGT. V shed 1 base and J shed 0 bases, with 9 bases lying between them. The CDR3 loop is CASSEGTVMNTEAFF. The CDR3 DNA is TGTGCCAGCAGTGAAGGAACGGTGATGAACACTGAAGCTTTCTTT.

V is TRBV5-6 and J is TRBJ2-3; D is undetermined. This CDR3 is 14 amino acids long. V dropped 0 bases and J dropped 2 bases, with 7 bases sitting between them. Looked up from germline, CDR1 is SGHDT and CDR2 is YYEEEE. CDR3 sequence reads: CASSLGIDTDTQYF. CDR3 nucleotide sequence: TGTGCCAGCAGCTTGGGGATAGACACAGATACGCAGTATTTT.